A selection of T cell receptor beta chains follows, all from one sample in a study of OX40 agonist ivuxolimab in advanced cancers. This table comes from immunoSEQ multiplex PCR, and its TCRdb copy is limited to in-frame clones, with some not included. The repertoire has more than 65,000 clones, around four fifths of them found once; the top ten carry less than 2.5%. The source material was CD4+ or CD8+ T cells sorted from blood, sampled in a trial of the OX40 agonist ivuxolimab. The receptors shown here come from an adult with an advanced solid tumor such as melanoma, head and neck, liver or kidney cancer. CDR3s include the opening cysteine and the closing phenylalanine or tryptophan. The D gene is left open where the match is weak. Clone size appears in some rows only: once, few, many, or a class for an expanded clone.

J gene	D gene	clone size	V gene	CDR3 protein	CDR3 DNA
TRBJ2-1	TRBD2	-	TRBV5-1	CASSWGLIAGGPRNEQFF	TGCGCCAGCAGCTGGGGGCTAATAGCGGGAGGGCCACGCAATGAGCAGTTCTTC
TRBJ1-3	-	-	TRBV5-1	CASSLGMQTRNTIYF	TGCGCCAGCAGCTTGGGCATGCAGACTAGAAACACCATATATTTT
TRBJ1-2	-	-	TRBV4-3	CASSRDSGTPNYGYTF	TGCGCCAGCAGCCGGGATTCCGGGACACCGAACTATGGCTACACCTTC
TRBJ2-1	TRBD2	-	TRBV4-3	CASSQGTRLGNEQFF	TGCGCCAGCAGCCAAGGGACTAGATTAGGCAATGAGCAGTTCTTC
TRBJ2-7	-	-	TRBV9	CASSVGGLGEQYF	TGTGCCAGCAGCGTAGGTGGGTTGGGGGAGCAGTACTTC
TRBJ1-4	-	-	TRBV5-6	CASSPLGREGEKLFF	TGTGCCAGCAGCCCCCTCGGCAGGGAGGGTGAAAAACTGTTTTTT
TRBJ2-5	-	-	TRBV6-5	CASSYPIGEQETQYF	TGTGCCAGCAGTTACCCTATTGGAGAACAAGAGACCCAGTACTTC
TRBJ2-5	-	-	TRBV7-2	CASSLIPRDQETQYF	TGTGCCAGCAGCTTAATCCCGCGTGACCAAGAGACCCAGTACTTC
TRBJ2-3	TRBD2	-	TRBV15	CATSRDPPSGGSTDTQYF	TGTGCCACCAGCAGAGATCCCCCTAGCGGGGGGAGCACAGATACGCAGTATTTT
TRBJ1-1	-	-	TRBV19	CASSPRQLNTEAFF	TGTGCCAGTAGCCCCCGACAGTTGAACACTGAAGCTTTCTTT
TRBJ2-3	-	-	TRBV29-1	CSVAKGSTDTQYF	TGCAGCGTTGCTAAAGGGAGCACAGATACGCAGTATTTT
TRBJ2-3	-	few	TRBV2	CASRLLPGDTQYF	TGTGCCAGCCGCCTACTCCCGGGGGATACGCAGTATTTT
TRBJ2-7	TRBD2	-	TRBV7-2	CASSLVGLAGEQYF	TGTGCCAGCAGCTTGGTGGGACTAGCGGGCGAGCAGTACTTC
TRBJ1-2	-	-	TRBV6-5	CASSSTQGIGGYTF	TGTGCCAGCAGCTCCACTCAGGGAATAGGTGGCTACACCTTC
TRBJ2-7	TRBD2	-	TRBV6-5	CASGTPSREGGEQYF	TGTGCCAGCGGTACCCCATCTCGGGAGGGCGGGGAGCAGTACTTC
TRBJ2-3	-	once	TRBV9	CASSVVPTGTDTQYF	TGTGCCAGCAGCGTGGTCCCCACGGGCACAGATACGCAGTATTTT